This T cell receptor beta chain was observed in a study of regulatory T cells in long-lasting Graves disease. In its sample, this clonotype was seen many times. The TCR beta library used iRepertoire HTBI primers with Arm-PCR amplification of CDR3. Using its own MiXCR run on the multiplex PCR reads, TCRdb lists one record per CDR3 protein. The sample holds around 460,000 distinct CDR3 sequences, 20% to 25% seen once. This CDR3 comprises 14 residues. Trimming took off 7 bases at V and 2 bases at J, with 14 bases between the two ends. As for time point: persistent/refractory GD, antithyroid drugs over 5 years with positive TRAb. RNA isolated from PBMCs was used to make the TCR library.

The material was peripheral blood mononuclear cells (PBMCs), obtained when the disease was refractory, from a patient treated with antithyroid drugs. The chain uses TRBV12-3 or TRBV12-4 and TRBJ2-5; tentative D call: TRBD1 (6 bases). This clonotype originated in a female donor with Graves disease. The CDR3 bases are TGTGCCAGCACCCCGGGACACACGCAAGAGACCCAGTACTTC. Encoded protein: CASTPGHTQETQYF.